The 30 T cell receptor beta chains below come from one sample, sequenced in a study of T cell responses to AZD1222 COVID-19 vaccine. Here immunoSEQ multiplex PCR was the method, and the copy in TCRdb shows in-frame clones only, minus some. Found here are about 110,000 clones, around 90% of them singletons; the top ten hold approximately 4%. Sequencing used peripheral blood, obtained on day 0 of AZD1222 vaccination. All receptors derive from an adult in good health.

V usage is TRBV6-6 and J usage is TRBJ2-1; D is possibly TRBD1 (6 bases). This CDR3 has 13 amino acids. CDR1 and CDR2 from the germline V gene are MNHNY and SVGAGI (reference sequence). V gave up 2 bases and J gave up 7 bases, with 9 bases separating them. This CDR3 reads CASSYGTTNEQFF. In DNA form, the CDR3 reads TGTGCCAGCAGTTACGGGACAACAAATGAGCAGTTCTTC.

V and J are TRBV7-2 and TRBJ2-1; 9 bases are a match to TRBD2. The CDR3 is made up of 15 amino acids. The V segment lost 8 bases and the J segment 4 bases; nucleotides outside the gene matches: 9. Germline V gene lookup returns CDR1 SGHTA and CDR2 FQGNSA. CDR3 in amino acids: CASALLAGTYNEQFF. The CDR3 coding sequence is TGTGCCAGCGCCCTACTAGCGGGTACTTACAATGAGCAGTTCTTC.

The chain joins TRBV6-1 to TRBJ2-3; D unclear. This CDR3 has 14 amino acids. Germline CDR1 reads MNHNS; CDR2 reads SASEGT. Trimming cost V 3 bases and J 2 bases, with 9 bases left between them. In nucleotides, the CDR3 is TGTGCCAGCAGTGAGAGCAGACCCACAGATACGCAGTATTTT. Encoded protein: CASSESRPTDTQYF.

The V and J genes are TRBV4-1 and TRBJ1-3; D gene unclear. V was trimmed by 0 bases and J by 0 bases, leaving 6 bases between them. Germline assignment: CDR1 MGHRA and CDR2 YSYEKL. This CDR3 region has 15 residues. In DNA, the CDR3 is TGCGCCAGCAGCCAAGAGGGATACTCTGGAAACACCATATATTTT. Translated, it gives CASSQEGYSGNTIYF.

The chain combines TRBV11-1 with TRBJ2-7; D gene uncertain. The CDR3 contains 14 residues. The germline V and J ends were trimmed by 9 bases and 0 bases, with 15 bases remaining between them. Germline CDR1 reads SGHAT; CDR2 reads FQDESV (reference sequence). CDR3 protein: CASNDGPHSYEQYF. CDR3 in DNA: TGTGCCAGTAACGACGGGCCTCACTCCTACGAGCAGTACTTC.

This clone showed up just a few times. The CDR3 nucleotides are TGCGCCAGCAGCTTCGGGACTAATAACAATGAGCAGTTCTTC. Protein product: CASSFGTNNNEQFF. V is TRBV5-1 and J is TRBJ2-1; 7 bases are shared with TRBD2. The CDR3 consists of 14 residues. V gave up 2 bases and J gave up 5 bases; unmatched junction bases: 4. Germline CDR1 is SGHRS and CDR2 is YFSETQ.

The chain employs TRBV30 and TRBJ1-5; D might be TRBD1 (5 bases). V was cut by 1 base and J by 4 bases, with 17 bases left in between. Germline values: CDR1 GTSNPN, CDR2 SVGIG (reference sequence). This CDR3 has 16 amino acids. The CDR3 region is CAWSDRLSGRNQPQHF. As DNA, the CDR3 is TGTGCCTGGAGTGACAGGTTATCAGGGAGAAATCAGCCCCAGCATTTT.

The rearrangement uses TRBV7-2 and TRBJ2-1, with 7 bases matching TRBD2. The CDR3 spans 11 residues. Germline CDR1 is SGHTA and CDR2 is FQGNSA. V shed 8 bases and J 6 bases; nucleotides not matched to a gene: 1. The CDR3 bases are TGTGCCAGCGGGGGGGGCAATGAGCAGTTCTTC. Translating gives CASGGGNEQFF.

V usage is TRBV2 and J usage is TRBJ1-2; 11 bases align to TRBD1. CDR1 is SNHLY, CDR2 FYNNEI, per germline. This CDR3 is 14 amino acids long. The trim removed 7 bases at V and 5 bases at J, leaving 6 bases unmatched. DNA for the CDR3: TGTGCCAGCACCGGAGGACAGGGGGCGTATGGCTACACCTTC. The encoded protein is CASTGGQGAYGYTF.

The V and J genes are TRBV7-8 and TRBJ2-7, with 7 bases matching TRBD1. The CDR3 is 15 residues long. Germline trimming cut 1 base from V and 4 bases from J; bases unmatched to any gene: 7. Germline V CDR1 and CDR2: SGHVS, FQNEAQ. CDR3 bases: TGTGCCAGCAGCTTAGATTTAGGGGGCATTTACGAGCAGTACTTC. Its translation is CASSLDLGGIYEQYF.

The chain links TRBV10-3 to TRBJ1-5, with D possibly being TRBD1 (6 bases). The CDR3 is 14 residues long. Germline V gene lookup returns CDR1 ENHRY and CDR2 SYGVKD. Trimming stripped 8 bases from V and 0 bases from J, with 11 bases between. This CDR3 reads CAIGRTDSNQPQHF. The CDR3 DNA is TGTGCCATCGGACGGACAGATAGCAATCAGCCCCAGCATTTT.

The J gene is TRBJ1-5, the V gene TRBV7-2; D might be TRBD1 (5 bases). Germline CDR1 SGHTA, CDR2 FQGNSA. This CDR3 is built from 15 residues. V dropped 5 bases and J dropped 1 base, with 12 bases sitting between them. CDR3 loop: CASSTVRQSNQPQHF. In nucleotides, the CDR3 is TGTGCCAGCAGCACTGTGAGACAGAGCAATCAGCCCCAGCATTTT.

The chain links TRBV5-1 to TRBJ2-5; 8 nucleotides match TRBD2. The CDR3 extends over 14 amino acids. The trim removed 4 bases at V and 5 bases at J, leaving 7 bases unmatched. Per the germline V gene, CDR1 is SGHRS and CDR2 is YFSETQ. The CDR3 DNA reads as TGCGCCAGCAGCCCGGCGGGGGGTTCGGAGACCCAGTACTTC. It codes for CASSPAGGSETQYF.

V usage is TRBV11-2 and J usage is TRBJ2-5, with D perhaps matching TRBD1 (5 bases). Trimming shortened V by 0 bases and J by 7 bases, and 15 bases separated the two germline ends. The CDR3 has 15 residues. Germline-derived CDR1 and CDR2 are SGHAT and FQNNGV. Here the CDR3 DNA reads TGTGCCAGCAGCTTAGAGCTAGGACAATGGGGGACCCAGTACTTC. Its protein product is CASSLELGQWGTQYF.

The rearrangement uses TRBV9 and TRBJ1-5; D gene unclear. Germline V lookup: CDR1 SGDLS, CDR2 YYNGEE. Trimming removed 0 bases from V and 5 bases from J, with 9 bases in between. This CDR3 comprises 14 residues. The CDR3: CASSVDGSYQPQHF. The DNA for the CDR3 is TGTGCCAGCAGCGTAGATGGGTCTTATCAGCCCCAGCATTTT.

This clone appeared a single time. The chain joins TRBV7-2 to TRBJ1-5; TRBD1 is a possible D gene (5 bases). Between the trimmed V and J ends, which lost 3 bases and 7 bases, there was a span of 10 bases. The germline gives CDR1 SGHTA, CDR2 FQGNSA. The CDR3 is 13 amino acids. The CDR3, as DNA: TGTGCCAGCAGCTTCGACCGGGGGCAGCCCCAGCATTTT. It is translated as CASSFDRGQPQHF.

V usage is TRBV28 and J usage is TRBJ1-5; D might be TRBD1 (6 bases). Trimming took 2 bases from V and 0 from J, leaving 17 bases between them. Germline lookup yields CDR1 MDHEN and CDR2 SYDVKM. This CDR3 spans 18 amino acids. The CDR3 bases are TGTGCCAGCAGTTTACCCCCACAGGGAGGGTATAGCAATCAGCCCCAGCATTTT. It codes for CASSLPPQGGYSNQPQHF. The full variable domain, rest sourced from reference TRBV28 and TRBJ1-5, is DVKVTQSSRYLVKRTGEKVFLECVQDMDHENMFWYRQDPGLGLRLIYFSYDVKMKEKGDIPEGYSVSREKKERFSLILESASTNQTSMYLCASSLPPQGGYSNQPQHFGDGTRLSIL.

This sequence joins TRBV12-3 or TRBV12-4 and TRBJ1-1; a weak D match, TRBD1 (6 bases). This CDR3 spans 13 amino acids. With 7 bases removed from V and 0 bases from J, the gap between germline ends came to 9 bases. For the CDR3, the DNA is TGTGCCAGCACACAGGGAATGAACACTGAAGCTTTCTTT. Protein product: CASTQGMNTEAFF.

The V gene is TRBV2, the J gene TRBJ1-1, with a weak D call TRBD1 (5 bases). The CDR3 is 13 amino acids. Trimming pared 2 bases from V and 5 bases from J, leaving 9 bases between. CDR1 SNHLY and CDR2 FYNNEI come from the germline V gene. The DNA for the CDR3 is TGTGCCAGCAGTGAACGGGACCGGACTGAAGCTTTCTTT. Residues: CASSERDRTEAFF.

V and J are TRBV7-2 and TRBJ2-7; 7 bases align to TRBD2. From germline, CDR1 is SGHTA and CDR2 FQGNSA. V trimming: 5 bases; J trimming: 3 bases; junction bases outside the gene matches: 10. This CDR3 has 15 residues. The CDR3 loop reads CASSPSLLANYEQYF. The CDR3 nucleotides read TGTGCCAGCAGCCCCTCCCTACTAGCGAACTACGAGCAGTACTTC.

The count of this clone is one. CDR3 coding DNA: TGTGCCAGCAGCTTAGGTACGTGGGGGGCTGAAGCTTTCTTT. This codes for CASSLGTWGAEAFF. The chain uses TRBV7-3 and TRBJ1-1; a possible D gene is TRBD1 (5 bases). The germline V and J ends were trimmed by 2 bases and 6 bases, with 13 bases remaining between them. CDR1 and CDR2 (germline): SGHTA, FQGTGA. CDR3 length: 14 amino acids.

The CDR3 spells CASSVQSGGAYNEQFF. The CDR3 region has the DNA TGTGCCAGCAGCGTACAAAGCGGGGGGGCCTACAATGAGCAGTTCTTC. V usage is TRBV9 and J usage is TRBJ2-1; 10 bases agree with TRBD2. Germline CDR1 SGDLS, CDR2 YYNGEE. Trimming cost V 1 base and J 2 bases; bases outside gene matches: 3. The length of the CDR3 is 16 residues.

The V and J genes are TRBV29-1 and TRBJ1-4; TRBD1 aligns across 7 bases. Germline lookup yields CDR1 SQVTM and CDR2 ANQGSEA. The length of the CDR3 is 15 residues. V was clipped by 4 bases and J by 7 bases; unmatched bases: 12. The CDR3 spells CSVGHNPGGGEKLFF. CDR3 DNA: TGCAGCGTTGGCCATAATCCAGGGGGGGGTGAAAAACTGTTTTTT.

The chain is built from TRBV7-2 and TRBJ2-5; a weak D match, TRBD2 (5 bases). The CDR3 contains 14 residues. In germline, CDR1 is SGHTA, CDR2 FQGNSA. Trimming pared 2 bases from V and 2 bases from J, leaving 9 bases between. The CDR3 loop is CASSLYTGQETQYF. Written as DNA, the CDR3 is TGTGCCAGCAGCTTATATACGGGGCAAGAGACCCAGTACTTC.

This clone was seen a single time. The J gene is TRBJ2-7, the V gene TRBV7-8; 9 bases fit TRBD1. The CDR3 spans 15 residues. Germline assignment: CDR1 SGHVS and CDR2 FQNEAQ. Germline trimming cut 5 bases from V and 1 base from J; bases unmatched to any gene: 6. The CDR3 sequence: CASSRPGQGSYEQYF. For the CDR3, the DNA is TGTGCCAGCAGCCGGCCGGGACAGGGTTCCTACGAGCAGTACTTC.

The chain employs TRBV18 and TRBJ1-2; D is perhaps TRBD1 (6 bases). This CDR3 has 15 residues. Trimming left V 3 bases short and J 4 bases short, with 15 bases between. The V gene's germline CDR1 is KGHSH and CDR2 LQKENI. For the CDR3, the DNA is TGTGCCAGCTCACCGGGGGGCGACCTAGGCTATGGCTACACCTTC. This gives the protein CASSPGGDLGYGYTF.

This sequence joins TRBV7-9 and TRBJ1-6, with TRBD1 matching 7 bases. Unmatched junction bases numbered 16, after V lost 4 bases and J lost 4 bases. Germline V gene sequence: CDR1 SEHNR, CDR2 FQNEAQ (reference sequence). The length of the CDR3 is 19 residues. The CDR3 bases are TGTGCCAGCAGCTCCCCCCGGGCAGGGGGTGAGCCATATAATTCACCCCTCCACTTT. This translates into CASSSPRAGGEPYNSPLHF.

A word on this clone: Additional DNA sequences in this sample encode the identical CDR3. The chain combines TRBV2 with TRBJ2-7; D perhaps matches TRBD2 (5 bases). Trimming pared 4 bases from V and 4 bases from J, leaving 5 bases between. Germline-derived CDR1 and CDR2 are SNHLY and FYNNEI. This CDR3 has 11 residues. In DNA form, the CDR3 reads TGTGCCAGCAGTGCGGGGTACGAGCAGTACTTC. Translation gives CASSAGYEQYF.

The CDR3 region has the DNA TGTGCCAGCAGCCGACAGGGGGCTGGCACTGAAGCTTTCTTT. This translates into CASSRQGAGTEAFF. The chain uses TRBV3-1 (or the pseudogene TRBV3-2) and TRBJ1-1, with 10 bases matching TRBD1. Germline V CDR1 and CDR2: LGHDT, YNNKEL (reference sequence). The CDR3 runs 14 residues. V was pared by 4 bases and J by 4 bases, with 3 bases of the junction left unmatched.

The chain joins TRBV7-9 to TRBJ1-5, with D possibly TRBD1 on 5 matching bases. Germline assignment: CDR1 SEHNR and CDR2 FQNEAQ (reference sequence). Trimming shortened V by 4 bases and J by 6 bases, and 10 bases separated the two germline ends. The CDR3 covers 13 residues. CDR3 coding DNA: TGTGCCAGCAGCTCAGTGGGGACTCAGCCCCAGCATTTT. It yields the protein CASSSVGTQPQHF.